One T cell receptor (beta chain) is described in this entry. These data come from a study of radiation and T cells in renal cell carcinoma. Trimming shortened V by 2 bases and J by 6 bases, and 20 bases separated the two germline ends. Germline CDR1 SGHRS, CDR2 YFSETQ. This CDR3 spans 17 amino acids. Sequenced by immunoSEQ multiplex PCR; TCRdb stores in-frame clones only, minus some. The table records approximately 63,000 clones, roughly 79% of them present only once. This sample's time point: baseline pretreatment blood. Treatment defined: 15 Gy SBRT to primary tumor, nephrectomy 4 weeks later. The source was blood, collected from a patient whose treatment included radiotherapy and nephrectomy. The chain links TRBV5-1 to TRBJ2-2; either TRBD1 or TRBD2 may supply D (6 bases each). The origin of this receptor is a man aged 55 to 70 with renal cell carcinoma. CDR3 bases: TGCGCCAGCAGCTTAGGAGGGCAGGGGCCGCGATCCGGGGAGCTGTTTTTT. It is translated as CASSLGGQGPRSGELFF.